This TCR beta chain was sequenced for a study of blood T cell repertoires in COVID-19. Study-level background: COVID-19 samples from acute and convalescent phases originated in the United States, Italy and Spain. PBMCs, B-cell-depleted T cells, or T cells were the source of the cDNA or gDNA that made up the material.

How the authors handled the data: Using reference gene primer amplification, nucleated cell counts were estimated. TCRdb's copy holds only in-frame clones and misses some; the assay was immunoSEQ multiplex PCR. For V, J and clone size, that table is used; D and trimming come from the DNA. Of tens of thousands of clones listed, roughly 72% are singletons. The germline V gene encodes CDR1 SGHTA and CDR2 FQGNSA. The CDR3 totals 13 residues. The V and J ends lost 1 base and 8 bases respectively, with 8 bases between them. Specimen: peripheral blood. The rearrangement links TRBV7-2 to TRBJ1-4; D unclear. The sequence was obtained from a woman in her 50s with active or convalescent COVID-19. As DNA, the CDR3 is TGTGCCAGCAGCTTAGGAAGCGGGGAAAAACTGTTTTTT. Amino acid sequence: CASSLGSGEKLFF.